Included here is one T cell receptor beta chain sequence, with context. The target antigen is unknown. These data originate in a study of T cells in Graves' hyperthyroidism and ophthalmopathy. Whole-study findings and limits: Ophthalmopathy was separated from stable hyperthyroidism by a 13 V-J model.

The source material, RNA transcripts, was used to amplify TCR beta CDR3 regions. RT-PCR in the first round (using the HTBI primer set) targeted the TCR CDR3. Via MiXCR, TCRdb re-called the multiplex PCR reads, giving one row per CDR3 protein. The table lists about 570,000 distinct CDR3 sequences, 40% to 55% of them singletons. The CDR3 has 13 residues. Trimming removed 5 bases from V and 3 bases from J, with 8 bases in between. From germline, CDR1 is SGHTA and CDR2 FQGTGA. The chain uses TRBV7-3 and TRBJ1-3; maybe TRBD1 (5 bases). The sample taken for sequencing was peripheral blood or thyroid tissue (not recorded which). The TCR sequence derives from an adult woman with Graves' disease, either hyperthyroidism or ophthalmopathy (not recorded which). CDR3 amino acids: CASSETVGNTIYF. Written as DNA, the CDR3 is TGTGCCAGCAGCGAGACAGTTGGAAACACCATATATTTT.